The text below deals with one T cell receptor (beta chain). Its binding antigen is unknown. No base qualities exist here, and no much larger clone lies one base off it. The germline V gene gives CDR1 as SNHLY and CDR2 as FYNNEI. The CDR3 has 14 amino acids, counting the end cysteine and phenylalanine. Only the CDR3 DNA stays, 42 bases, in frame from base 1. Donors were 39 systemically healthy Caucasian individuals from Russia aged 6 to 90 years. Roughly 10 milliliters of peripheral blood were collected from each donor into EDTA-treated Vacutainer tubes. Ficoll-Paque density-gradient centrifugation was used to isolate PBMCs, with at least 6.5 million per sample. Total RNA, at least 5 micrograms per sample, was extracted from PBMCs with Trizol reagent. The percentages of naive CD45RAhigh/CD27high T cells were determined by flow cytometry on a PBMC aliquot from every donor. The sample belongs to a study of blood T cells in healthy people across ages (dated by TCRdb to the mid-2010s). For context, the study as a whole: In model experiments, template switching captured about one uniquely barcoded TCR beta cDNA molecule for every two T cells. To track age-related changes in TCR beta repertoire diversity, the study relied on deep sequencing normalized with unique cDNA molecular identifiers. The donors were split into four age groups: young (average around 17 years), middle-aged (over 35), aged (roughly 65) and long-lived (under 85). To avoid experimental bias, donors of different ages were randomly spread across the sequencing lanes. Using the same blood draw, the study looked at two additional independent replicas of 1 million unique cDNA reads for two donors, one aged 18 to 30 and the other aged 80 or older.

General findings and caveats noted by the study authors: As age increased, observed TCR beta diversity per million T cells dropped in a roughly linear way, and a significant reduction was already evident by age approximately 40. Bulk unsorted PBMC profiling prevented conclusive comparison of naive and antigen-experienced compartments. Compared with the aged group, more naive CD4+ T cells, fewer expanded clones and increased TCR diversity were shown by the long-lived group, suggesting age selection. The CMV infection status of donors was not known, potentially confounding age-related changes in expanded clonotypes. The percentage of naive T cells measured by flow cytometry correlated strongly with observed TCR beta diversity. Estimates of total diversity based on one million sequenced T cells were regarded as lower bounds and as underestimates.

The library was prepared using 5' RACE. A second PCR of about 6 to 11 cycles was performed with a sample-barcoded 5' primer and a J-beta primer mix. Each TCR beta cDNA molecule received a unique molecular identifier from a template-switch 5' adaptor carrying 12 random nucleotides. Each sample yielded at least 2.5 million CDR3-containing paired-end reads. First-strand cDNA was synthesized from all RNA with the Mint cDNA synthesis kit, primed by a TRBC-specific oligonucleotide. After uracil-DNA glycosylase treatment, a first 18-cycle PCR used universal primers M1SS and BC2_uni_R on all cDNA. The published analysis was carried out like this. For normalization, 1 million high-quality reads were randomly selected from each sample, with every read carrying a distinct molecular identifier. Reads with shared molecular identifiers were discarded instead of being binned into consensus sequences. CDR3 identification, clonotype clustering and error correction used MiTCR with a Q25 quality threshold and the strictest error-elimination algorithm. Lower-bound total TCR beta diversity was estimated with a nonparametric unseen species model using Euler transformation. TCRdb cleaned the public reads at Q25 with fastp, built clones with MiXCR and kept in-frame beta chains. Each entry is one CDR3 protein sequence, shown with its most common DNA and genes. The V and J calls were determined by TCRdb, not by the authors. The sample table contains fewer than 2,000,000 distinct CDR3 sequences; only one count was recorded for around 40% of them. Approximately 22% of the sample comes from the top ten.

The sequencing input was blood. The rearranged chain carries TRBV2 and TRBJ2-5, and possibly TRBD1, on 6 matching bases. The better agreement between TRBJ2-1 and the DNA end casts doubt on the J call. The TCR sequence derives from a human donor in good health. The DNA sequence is TGTGCCAGCAGCCTACAGGGTAACCAAGAGACCCAGTTCTTC. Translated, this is CASSLQGNQETQFF.